This T cell receptor (beta chain) was captured by sequencing in a study of early T cells in non-severe SARS-CoV-2 infection. In TCRdb, the 5' RACE reads were re-called with MiXCR into one record per CDR3 protein. The sample includes around 77,000 distinct CDR3 sequences, about 14% of them seen just once. Germline values: CDR1 DFQATT, CDR2 SNEGSKA (reference sequence). The CDR3 is made up of 11 amino acids. The V end was cut by 6 bases, the J end by 9 bases, with 12 bases between. This clonotype was counted between two and nine times. V is TRBV20-1 and J is TRBJ2-1; D may be TRBD2 (5 bases). The sample was whole blood, taken at baseline. The TCR was taken from an adult who was a healthcare worker with PCR-confirmed SARS-CoV-2 infection or an uninfected control (not recorded which). The CDR3 nucleotides read TGCAGTGCGACCGGAGGTCGTGAGCAGTTCTTC. It yields the protein CSATGGREQFF.